This T cell receptor (beta chain) was retrieved from a study of blood T cells in healthy people across ages (dated by TCRdb to between 2015 and 2017). Study-wide context: Template switching captured roughly one uniquely barcoded TCR beta cDNA molecule per two T cells in model experiments. The donors were divided into four age groups: young (average about 15 years), middle-aged (approximately 39), aged (approximately 62) and long-lived (about 90). Using deep sequencing normalized with unique cDNA molecular identifiers, the study measured how TCR beta repertoire diversity changes with age. The study analyzed two additional independent replicas of 1 million unique cDNA reads from the same blood draw for two donors, one aged 18 to 30 and one aged 80 or older. To avoid experimental bias, donors of different ages were randomly spread across the sequencing lanes.

Notes on this clonotype: This receptor's antigen is unknown. Qualities for individual bases were not recorded, and no much larger clone is one base off.

The donors were roughly 40 Caucasian individuals from Russia, aged roughly 6 to 90 years, who were systemically healthy. Each donor gave ten milliliters of peripheral blood, drawn into EDTA-treated Vacutainer tubes. PBMCs were isolated by Ficoll-Paque density-gradient centrifugation, with at least 6 million obtained per sample. Trizol reagent was used to extract total RNA from the PBMCs, yielding at least 5.5 micrograms per sample. For every donor, flow cytometry on a PBMC aliquot measured the percentage of naive CD45RAhigh/CD27high T cells. Results the study describes overall, beyond this receptor: Donor CMV infection status was unknown, potentially confounding age-related changes in expanded clonotypes. Bulk unsorted PBMC profiling prevented conclusive comparison of naive and antigen-experienced compartments. Observed TCR beta diversity per million T cells fell roughly linearly with age, and a significant reduction was already apparent by age approximately 40. The percentage of naive T cells measured by flow cytometry correlated strongly with observed TCR beta diversity. Compared with the aged group, the long-lived group had more naive CD4+ T cells, fewer expanded clones and increased TCR diversity, a pattern suggesting age selection. Estimates of total diversity based on one million sequenced T cells were regarded as lower bounds and as underestimates.

Libraries came from 5' RACE. This sample was sequenced with an Illumina HiSeq 2500. A second 7 to 11 cycle PCR used a sample-barcoded 5' primer and a J-beta primer mix. A unique molecular identifier was introduced onto each TCR beta cDNA molecule by a template-switch 5' adaptor carrying 12 random nucleotides. At least 3 million CDR3-containing paired-end reads were obtained from each sample. All of the RNA was converted into first-strand cDNA using the Mint cDNA synthesis kit, with a TRBC-specific oligonucleotide serving as the primer. Following uracil-DNA glycosylase treatment, a first 18-cycle PCR with universal primers M1SS and BC2_uni_R was performed on all cDNA. Per the original workflow: For normalization, 1 million high-quality reads, each with a distinct molecular identifier, were randomly selected from each sample. Reads sharing molecular identifiers were discarded rather than binned into consensus sequences. CDR3 identification, clonotype clustering and error correction used MiTCR with a Q25 quality threshold and the strictest error-elimination algorithm. A nonparametric unseen species model with Euler transformation was used to estimate lower-bound total TCR beta diversity. The public reads were quality trimmed at Q25 with fastp and then assembled into clones with MiXCR by TCRdb, keeping productive beta chains. When rows share a CDR3 protein, they turn into one entry using the most common DNA and genes. These V and J calls derive from TCRdb rather than the authors' analysis. For this sample there are roughly 1.5 million distinct CDR3 sequences; roughly two fifths appear just once. The ten most abundant clones make up over 3.5% of the sample.

Compared with germline, V lacks 2 bases and J lacks 0 bases; bases without a gene match: 4. CDR3 length: 15 amino acids, cysteine to phenylalanine. The CDR3 DNA has 45 bases and is translated from base 1. For CDR1 and CDR2, the germline V gene lists SGHTA and FQGNSA. The specimen sequenced was blood. The sequence was collected from a woman younger than 30 in good health. Recombination joined TRBV7-2 with TRBJ2-7, and 7 junctional nucleotides match TRBD2. The CDR3 sequence is CASSLSGVTSYEQYF. The bases are TGTGCCAGCAGCTTAAGCGGGGTTACCTCCTACGAGCAGTACTTC. The variable domain in full, with residues beyond the CDR3 obtained from the reference TRBV7-2 and TRBJ2-7 genes, is GAGVSQSPSNKVTEKGKDVELRCDPISGHTALYWYRQSLGQGLEFLIYFQGNSAPDKSGLPSDRFSAERTGGSVSTLTIQRTQQEDSAVYLCASSLSGVTSYEQYFGPGTRLTVT.